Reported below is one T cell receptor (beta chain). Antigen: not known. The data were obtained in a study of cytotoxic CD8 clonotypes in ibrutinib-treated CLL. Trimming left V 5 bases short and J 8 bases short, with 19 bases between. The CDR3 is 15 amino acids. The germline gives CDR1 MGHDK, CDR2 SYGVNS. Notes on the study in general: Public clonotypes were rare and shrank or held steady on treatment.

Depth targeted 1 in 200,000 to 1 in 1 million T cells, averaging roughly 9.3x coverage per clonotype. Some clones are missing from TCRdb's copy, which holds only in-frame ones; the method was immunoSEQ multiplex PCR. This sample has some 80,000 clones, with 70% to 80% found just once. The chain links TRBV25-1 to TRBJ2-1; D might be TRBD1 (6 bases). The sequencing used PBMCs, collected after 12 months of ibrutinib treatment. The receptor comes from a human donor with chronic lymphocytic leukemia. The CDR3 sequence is CASSQRRTVRDEQFF. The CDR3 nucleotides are TGTGCCAGCAGTCAGCGCCGGACAGTGAGAGATGAGCAGTTCTTC.